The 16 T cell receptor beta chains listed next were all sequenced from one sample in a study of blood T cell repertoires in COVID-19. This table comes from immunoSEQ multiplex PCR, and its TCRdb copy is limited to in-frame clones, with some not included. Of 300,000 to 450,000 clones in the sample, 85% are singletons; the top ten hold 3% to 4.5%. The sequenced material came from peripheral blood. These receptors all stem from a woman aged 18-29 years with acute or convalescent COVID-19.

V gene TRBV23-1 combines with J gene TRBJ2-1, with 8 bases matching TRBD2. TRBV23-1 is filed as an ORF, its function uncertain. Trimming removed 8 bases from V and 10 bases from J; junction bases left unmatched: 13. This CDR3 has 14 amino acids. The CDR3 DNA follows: TGCGCCAGCTTTACTAGCGGTGCCCTAGGAGAGCAGTTCTTC. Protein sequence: CASFTSGALGEQFF.

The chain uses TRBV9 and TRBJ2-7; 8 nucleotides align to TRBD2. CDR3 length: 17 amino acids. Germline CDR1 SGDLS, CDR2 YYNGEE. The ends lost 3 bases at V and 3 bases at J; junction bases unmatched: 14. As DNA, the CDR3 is TGTGCCAGCAGCGGAGGACACAGAGCGGGAGCCGGCTACGAGCAGTACTTC. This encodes CASSGGHRAGAGYEQYF.

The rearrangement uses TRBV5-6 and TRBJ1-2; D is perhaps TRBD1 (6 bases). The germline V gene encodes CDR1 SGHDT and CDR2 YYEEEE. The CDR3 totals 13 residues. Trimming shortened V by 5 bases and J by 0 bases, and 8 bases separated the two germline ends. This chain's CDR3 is CASSTGSNYGYTF. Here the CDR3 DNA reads TGTGCCAGCAGTACAGGGTCTAACTATGGCTACACCTTC.

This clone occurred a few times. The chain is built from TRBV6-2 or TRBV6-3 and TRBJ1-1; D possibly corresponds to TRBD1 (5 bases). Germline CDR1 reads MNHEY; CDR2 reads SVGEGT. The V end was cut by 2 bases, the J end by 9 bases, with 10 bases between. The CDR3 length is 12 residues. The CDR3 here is CASSYSRDKAFF. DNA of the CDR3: TGTGCCAGCAGTTACAGCAGGGATAAAGCTTTCTTT.

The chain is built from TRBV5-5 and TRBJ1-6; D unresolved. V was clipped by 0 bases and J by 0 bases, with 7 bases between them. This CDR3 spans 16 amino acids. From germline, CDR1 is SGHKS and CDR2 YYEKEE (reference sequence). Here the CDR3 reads CASSLVASSYNSPLHF. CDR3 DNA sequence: TGTGCCAGCAGCTTGGTTGCGAGCTCCTATAATTCACCCCTCCACTTT.

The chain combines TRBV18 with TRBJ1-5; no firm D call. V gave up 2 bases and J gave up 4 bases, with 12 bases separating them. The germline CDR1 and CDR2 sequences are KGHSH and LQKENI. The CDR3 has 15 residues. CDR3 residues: CASSPDGMGNQPQHF. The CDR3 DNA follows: TGTGCCAGCTCACCAGACGGGATGGGTAATCAGCCCCAGCATTTT.

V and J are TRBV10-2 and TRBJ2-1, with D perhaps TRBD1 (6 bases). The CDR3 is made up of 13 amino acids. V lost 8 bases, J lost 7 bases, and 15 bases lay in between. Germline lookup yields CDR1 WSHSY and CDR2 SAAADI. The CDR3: CASFRGIGNEQFF. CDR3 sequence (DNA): TGCGCCAGCTTTAGGGGGATTGGGAATGAGCAGTTCTTC.

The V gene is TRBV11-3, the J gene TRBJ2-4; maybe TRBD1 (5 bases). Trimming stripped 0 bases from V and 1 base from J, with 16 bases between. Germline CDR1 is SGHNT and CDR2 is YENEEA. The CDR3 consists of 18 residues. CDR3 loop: CASSLDSTGPLAKNIQYF. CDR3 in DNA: TGTGCCAGCAGCTTAGATTCCACAGGTCCTCTTGCCAAAAACATTCAGTACTTC.

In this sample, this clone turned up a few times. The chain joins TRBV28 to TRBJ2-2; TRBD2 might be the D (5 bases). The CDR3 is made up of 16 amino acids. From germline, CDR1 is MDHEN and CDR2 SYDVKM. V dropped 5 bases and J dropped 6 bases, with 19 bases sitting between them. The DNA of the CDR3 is TGTGCCAGCAGTCCTTCCGGGGAAGGCGTATCCGGGGAGCTGTTTTTT. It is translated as CASSPSGEGVSGELFF. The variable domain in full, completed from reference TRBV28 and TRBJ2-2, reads DVKVTQSSRYLVKRTGEKVFLECVQDMDHENMFWYRQDPGLGLRLIYFSYDVKMKEKGDIPEGYSVSREKKERFSLILESASTNQTSMYLCASSPSGEGVSGELFFGEGSRLTVL.

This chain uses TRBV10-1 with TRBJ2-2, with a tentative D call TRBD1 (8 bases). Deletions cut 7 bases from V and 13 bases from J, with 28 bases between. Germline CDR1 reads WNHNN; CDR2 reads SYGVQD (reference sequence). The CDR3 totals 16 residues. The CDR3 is CASKLTGGTTPGGLFF. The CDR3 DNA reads TGCGCCAGCAAATTAACAGGGGGGACTACCCCGGGAGGGCTGTTTTTT.

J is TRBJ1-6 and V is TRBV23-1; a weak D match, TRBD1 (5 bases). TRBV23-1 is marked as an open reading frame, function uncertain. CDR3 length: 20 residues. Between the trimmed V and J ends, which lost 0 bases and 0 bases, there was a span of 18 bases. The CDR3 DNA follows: TGCGCCAGCAGTCAATCTGGTCCGGTAAACAGGAGCTCCTATAATTCACCCCTCCACTTT. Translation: CASSQSGPVNRSSYNSPLHF.

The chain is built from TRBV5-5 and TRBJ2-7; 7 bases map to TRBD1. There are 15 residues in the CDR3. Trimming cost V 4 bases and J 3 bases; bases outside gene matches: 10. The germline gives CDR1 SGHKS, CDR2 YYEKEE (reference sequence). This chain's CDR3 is CASSRTGVEYYEQYF. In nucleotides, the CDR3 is TGTGCCAGCAGCCGGACAGGCGTGGAGTACTACGAGCAGTACTTC.

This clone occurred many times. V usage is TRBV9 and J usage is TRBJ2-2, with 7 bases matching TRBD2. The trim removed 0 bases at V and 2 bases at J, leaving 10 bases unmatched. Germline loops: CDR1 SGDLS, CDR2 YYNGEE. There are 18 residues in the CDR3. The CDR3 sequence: CASSVVATTSANTGELFF. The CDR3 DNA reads TGTGCCAGCAGCGTAGTAGCAACAACTAGCGCCAACACCGGGGAGCTGTTTTTT.

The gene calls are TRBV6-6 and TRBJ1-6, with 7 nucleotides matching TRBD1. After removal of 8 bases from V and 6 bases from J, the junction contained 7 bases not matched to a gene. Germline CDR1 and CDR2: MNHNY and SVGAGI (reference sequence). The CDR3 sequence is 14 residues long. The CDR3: CASSAGTANSPLHF. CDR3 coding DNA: TGTGCCAGCTCCGCCGGGACAGCTAATTCACCCCTCCACTTT.

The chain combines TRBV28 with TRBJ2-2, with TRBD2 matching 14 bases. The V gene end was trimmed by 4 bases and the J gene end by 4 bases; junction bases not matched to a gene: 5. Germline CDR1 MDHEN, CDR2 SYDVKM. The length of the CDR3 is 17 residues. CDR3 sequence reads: CASSSPGLAGATGELFF. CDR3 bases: TGTGCCAGCAGTTCCCCGGGACTAGCGGGAGCCACCGGGGAGCTGTTTTTT.

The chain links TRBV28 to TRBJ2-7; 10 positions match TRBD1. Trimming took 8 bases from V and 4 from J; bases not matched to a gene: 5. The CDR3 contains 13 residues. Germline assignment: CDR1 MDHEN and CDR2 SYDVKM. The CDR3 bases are TGTGCCAGCGGGCCGGGACAGGGGTACGAGCAGTACTTC. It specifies CASGPGQGYEQYF.